Below are 5 T cell receptor beta chains sequenced from a single sample in a study of T cells in Graves' hyperthyroidism and ophthalmopathy. Amplification of TCR beta CDR3 regions used RNA as the template. During a first-round RT-PCR of the TCR CDR3, the HTBI primer set was used. TCRdb re-called the multiplex PCR reads through MiXCR, storing one row per CDR3 protein. The sample shows roughly 570,000 distinct CDR3 sequences, 46% of them seen only once. The sample was peripheral blood or thyroid tissue (not recorded which). The receptor set was obtained from an adult woman with Graves' disease, either hyperthyroidism or ophthalmopathy (not recorded which).

The chain uses TRBV7-9 and TRBJ2-7, with 8 bases lining up with TRBD1. The end of the DNA fits TRBJ2-5 better, so the J call may be wrong. The germline CDR1 and CDR2 sequences are SEHNR and FQNEAQ (reference sequence). The CDR3 length is 16 residues. The CDR3 region is CASSLAVGQGSLTQYF. In nucleotides, the CDR3 is TGTGCCAGCAGCTTAGCTGTAGGACAGGGCTCCTTGACCCAGTACTTC.

There are many counts of this clonotype. The rearrangement joins TRBV7-9 to TRBJ1-1; possibly TRBD1 for D (6 bases). The length of the CDR3 is 11 residues. Germline CDR1 reads SEHNR; CDR2 reads FQNEAQ (reference sequence). Deletions cut 3 bases from V and 12 bases from J, with 11 bases between. CDR3 in DNA: TGTGCCAGCAGCTTGCAGGGGTTGCCTTTCTTT. As protein: CASSLQGLPFF.

The rearrangement joins TRBV13 to TRBJ2-7; no reliable D call. Germline V CDR1 and CDR2: PRHDT, FYEKMQ (reference sequence). The CDR3 loop spans 14 amino acids. V was pared by 1 base and J by 3 bases, with 10 bases between. The CDR3 spells CASSLAHDGYEQYF. In DNA form, the CDR3 reads TGTGCCAGCAGCTTAGCGCATGATGGCTACGAGCAGTACTTC.

The chain is built from TRBV20-1 and TRBJ2-7; TRBD1 aligns across 8 bases. The CDR3 is 12 residues long. J was trimmed by 5 bases and V by 2 bases; bases with no gene match: 2. Germline assignment: CDR1 DFQATT and CDR2 SNEGSKA (reference sequence). CDR3 sequence (DNA): TGCAGTGCTAGACAGGGGGCTAACGAGCAGTACTTC. This codes for CSARQGANEQYF.

The table lists this clonotype with a few counts. Compared with germline, one end of the junction differs, possibly owing to a read error. V gene TRBV7-2 combines with J gene TRBJ2-5; D gene ambiguous. Germline CDR1 reads SGHTA; CDR2 reads FQGNSA. The CDR3 covers 9 residues. This CDR3 is CASSPGRNF. CDR3 sequence (DNA): TGTGCCAGCAGCCCTGGAAGAAACTTC.